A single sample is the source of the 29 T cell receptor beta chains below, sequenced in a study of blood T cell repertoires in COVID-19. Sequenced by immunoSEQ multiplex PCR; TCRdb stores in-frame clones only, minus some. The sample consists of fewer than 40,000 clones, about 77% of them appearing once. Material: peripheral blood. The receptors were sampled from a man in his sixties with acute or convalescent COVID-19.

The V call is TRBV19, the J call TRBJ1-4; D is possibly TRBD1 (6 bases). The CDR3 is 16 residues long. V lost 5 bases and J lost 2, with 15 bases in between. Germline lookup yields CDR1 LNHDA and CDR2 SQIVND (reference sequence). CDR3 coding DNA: TGTGCCAGTAGTCCGGGCAGGGGATGGACTAATGAAAAACTGTTTTTT. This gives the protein CASSPGRGWTNEKLFF. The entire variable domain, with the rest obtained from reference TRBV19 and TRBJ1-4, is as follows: DGGITQSPKYLFRKEGQNVTLSCEQNLNHDAMYWYRQDPGQGLRLIYYSQIVNDFQKGDIAEGYSVSREKKESFPLTVTSAQKNPTAFYLCASSPGRGWTNEKLFFGSGTQLSVL.

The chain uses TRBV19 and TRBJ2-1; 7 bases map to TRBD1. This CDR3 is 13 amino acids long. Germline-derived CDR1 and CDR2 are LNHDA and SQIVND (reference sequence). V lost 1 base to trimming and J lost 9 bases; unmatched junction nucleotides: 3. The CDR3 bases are TGTGCCAGTAGTATAGTTCGGGACAGTGAGCAGTTCTTC. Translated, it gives CASSIVRDSEQFF.

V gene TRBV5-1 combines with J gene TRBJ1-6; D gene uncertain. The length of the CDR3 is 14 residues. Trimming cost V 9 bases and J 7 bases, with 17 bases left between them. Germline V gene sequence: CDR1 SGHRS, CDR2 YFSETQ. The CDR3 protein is CATTDEPGNSPLHF. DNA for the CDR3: TGCGCCACGACCGATGAGCCGGGAAATTCACCCCTCCACTTT.

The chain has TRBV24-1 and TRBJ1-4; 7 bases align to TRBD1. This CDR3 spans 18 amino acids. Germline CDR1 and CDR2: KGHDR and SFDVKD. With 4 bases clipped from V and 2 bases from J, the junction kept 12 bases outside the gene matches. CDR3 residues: CATSDPDREEKTNEKLFF. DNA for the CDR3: TGTGCCACCAGTGACCCTGACAGGGAGGAAAAGACTAATGAAAAACTGTTTTTT.

The CDR3 protein is CASSPQTGGGGYTF. DNA of the CDR3: TGTGCCAGCAGCCCACAGACAGGGGGCGGTGGCTACACCTTC. V and J are TRBV28 and TRBJ1-2, with 10 bases matching TRBD1. Germline V gene data show CDR1 as MDHEN and CDR2 as SYDVKM. The CDR3 has 14 residues. V shed 6 bases and J 7 bases; nucleotides not matched to a gene: 8.

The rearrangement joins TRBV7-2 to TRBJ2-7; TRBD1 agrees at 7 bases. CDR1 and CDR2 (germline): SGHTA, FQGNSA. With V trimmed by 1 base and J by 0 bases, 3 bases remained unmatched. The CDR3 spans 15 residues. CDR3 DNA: TGTGCCAGCAGCTTAGGGGGACAGCTCTCCTACGAGCAGTACTTC. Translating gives CASSLGGQLSYEQYF.

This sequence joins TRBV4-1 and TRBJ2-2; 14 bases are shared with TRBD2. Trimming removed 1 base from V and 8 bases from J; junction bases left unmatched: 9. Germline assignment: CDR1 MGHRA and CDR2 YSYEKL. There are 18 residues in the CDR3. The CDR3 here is CASSQGPGLAGVLGELFF. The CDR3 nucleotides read TGCGCCAGCAGCCAAGGGCCGGGACTAGCGGGAGTTTTAGGGGAGCTGTTTTTT.

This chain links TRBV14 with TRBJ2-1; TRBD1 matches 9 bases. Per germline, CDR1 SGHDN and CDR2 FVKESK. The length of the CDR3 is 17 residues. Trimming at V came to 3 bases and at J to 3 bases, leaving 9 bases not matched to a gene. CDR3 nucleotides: TGTGCCAGCAGCCAGGCGGACAGGGGTTTTGGCTACAATGAGCAGTTCTTC. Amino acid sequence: CASSQADRGFGYNEQFF.

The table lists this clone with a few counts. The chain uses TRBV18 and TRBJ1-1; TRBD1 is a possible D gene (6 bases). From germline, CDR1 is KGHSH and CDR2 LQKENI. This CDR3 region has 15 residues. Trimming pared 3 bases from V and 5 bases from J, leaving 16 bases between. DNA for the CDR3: TGTGCCAGCTCACCGCCCGACAGGTGGGGGACTGAAGCTTTCTTT. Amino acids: CASSPPDRWGTEAFF.

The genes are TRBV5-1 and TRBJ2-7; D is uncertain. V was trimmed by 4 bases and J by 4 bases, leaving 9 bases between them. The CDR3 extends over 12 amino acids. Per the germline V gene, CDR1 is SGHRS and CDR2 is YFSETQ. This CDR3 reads CASSLDQYEQYF. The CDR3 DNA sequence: TGCGCCAGCAGCCTGGACCAGTACGAGCAGTACTTC. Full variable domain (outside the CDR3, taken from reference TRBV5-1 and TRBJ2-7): KAGVTQTPRYLIKTRGQQVTLSCSPISGHRSVSWYQQTPGQGLQFLFEYFSETQRNKGNFPGRFSGRQFSNSRSEMNVSTLELGDSALYLCASSLDQYEQYFGPGTRLTVT.

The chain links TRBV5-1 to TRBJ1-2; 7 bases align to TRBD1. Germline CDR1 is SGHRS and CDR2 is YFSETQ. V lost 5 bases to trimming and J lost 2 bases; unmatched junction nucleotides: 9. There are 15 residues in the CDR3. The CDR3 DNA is TGCGCCAGCAGTCCTGGACAGGCGTCGAACTATGGCTACACCTTC. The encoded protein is CASSPGQASNYGYTF.

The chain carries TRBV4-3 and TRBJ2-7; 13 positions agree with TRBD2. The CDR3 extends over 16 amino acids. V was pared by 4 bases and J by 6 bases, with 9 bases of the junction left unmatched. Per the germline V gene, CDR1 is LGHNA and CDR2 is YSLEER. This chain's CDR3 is CASSRETSGRAAEQYF. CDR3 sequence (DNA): TGCGCCAGCAGCCGAGAAACTAGCGGGAGGGCCGCCGAGCAGTACTTC.

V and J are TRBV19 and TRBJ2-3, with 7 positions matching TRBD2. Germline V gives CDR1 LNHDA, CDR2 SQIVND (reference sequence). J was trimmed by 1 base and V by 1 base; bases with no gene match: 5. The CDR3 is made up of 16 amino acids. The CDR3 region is CASSIGERGGTDTQYF. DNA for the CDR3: TGTGCCAGTAGTATAGGTGAGCGGGGTGGCACAGATACGCAGTATTTT.

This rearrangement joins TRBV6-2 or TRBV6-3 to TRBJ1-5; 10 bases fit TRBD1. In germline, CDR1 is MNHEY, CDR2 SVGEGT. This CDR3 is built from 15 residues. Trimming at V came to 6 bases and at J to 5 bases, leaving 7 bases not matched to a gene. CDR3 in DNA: TGTGCCAGCAGCTCCGGACAGGGGGTAGATCAGCCCCAGCATTTT. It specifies CASSSGQGVDQPQHF.

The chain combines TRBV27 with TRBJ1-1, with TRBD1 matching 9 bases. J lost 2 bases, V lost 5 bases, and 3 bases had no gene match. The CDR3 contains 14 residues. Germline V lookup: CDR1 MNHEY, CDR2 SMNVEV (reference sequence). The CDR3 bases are TGTGCCAGCAGTCAGGGACAGGGAAACACTGAAGCTTTCTTT. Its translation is CASSQGQGNTEAFF.

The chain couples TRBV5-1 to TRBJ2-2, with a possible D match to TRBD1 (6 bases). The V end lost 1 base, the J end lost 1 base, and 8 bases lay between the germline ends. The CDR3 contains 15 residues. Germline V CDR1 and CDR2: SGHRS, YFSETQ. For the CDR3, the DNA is TGCGCCAGCAGCTTGTCACAGGGGAACACCGGGGAGCTGTTTTTT. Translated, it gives CASSLSQGNTGELFF.

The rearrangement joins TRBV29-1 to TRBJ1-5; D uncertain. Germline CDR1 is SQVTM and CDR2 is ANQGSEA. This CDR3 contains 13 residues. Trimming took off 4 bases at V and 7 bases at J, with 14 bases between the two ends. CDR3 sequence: CSVADGVEQPQHF. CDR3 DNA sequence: TGCAGCGTTGCGGACGGGGTAGAGCAGCCCCAGCATTTT. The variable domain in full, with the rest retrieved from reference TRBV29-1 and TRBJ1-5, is SAVISQKPSRDICQRGTSLTIQCQVDSQVTMMFWYRQQPGQSLTLIATANQGSEATYESGFVIDKFPISRPNLTFSTLTVSNMSPEDSSIYLCSVADGVEQPQHFGDGTRLSIL.

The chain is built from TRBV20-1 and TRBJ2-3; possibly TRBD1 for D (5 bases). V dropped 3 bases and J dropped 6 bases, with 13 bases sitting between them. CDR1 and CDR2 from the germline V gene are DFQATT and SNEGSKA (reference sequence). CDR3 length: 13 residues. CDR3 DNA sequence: TGCAGTGCTAGTAAGGGGCCCGCGGATACGCAGTATTTT. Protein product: CSASKGPADTQYF.

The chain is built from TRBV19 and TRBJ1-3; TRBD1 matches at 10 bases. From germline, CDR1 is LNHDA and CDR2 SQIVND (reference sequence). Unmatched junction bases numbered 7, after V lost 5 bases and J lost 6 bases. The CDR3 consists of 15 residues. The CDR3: CASSVPGQGKNTIYF. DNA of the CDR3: TGTGCCAGTAGTGTTCCGGGACAGGGGAAAAACACCATATATTTT.

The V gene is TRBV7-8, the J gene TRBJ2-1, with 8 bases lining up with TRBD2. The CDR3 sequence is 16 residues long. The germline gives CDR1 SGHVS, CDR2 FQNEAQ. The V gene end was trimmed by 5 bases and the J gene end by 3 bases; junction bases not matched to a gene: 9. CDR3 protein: CASSTRRGANYNEQFF. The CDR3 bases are TGTGCCAGCAGCACCCGGCGGGGGGCAAACTACAATGAGCAGTTCTTC.

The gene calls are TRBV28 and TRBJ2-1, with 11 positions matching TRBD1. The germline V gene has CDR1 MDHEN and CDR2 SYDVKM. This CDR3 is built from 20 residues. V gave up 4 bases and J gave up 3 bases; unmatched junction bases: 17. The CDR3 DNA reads TGTGCCAGCAGTTCCCGCTATCCTACGGACAGGGGGCGACGCTACAATGAGCAGTTCTTC. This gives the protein CASSSRYPTDRGRRYNEQFF. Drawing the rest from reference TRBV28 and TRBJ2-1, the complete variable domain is DVKVTQSSRYLVKRTGEKVFLECVQDMDHENMFWYRQDPGLGLRLIYFSYDVKMKEKGDIPEGYSVSREKKERFSLILESASTNQTSMYLCASSSRYPTDRGRRYNEQFFGPGTRLTVL.

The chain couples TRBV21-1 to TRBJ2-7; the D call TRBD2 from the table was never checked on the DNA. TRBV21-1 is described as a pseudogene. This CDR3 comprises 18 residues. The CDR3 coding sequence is TGTGCCAGCAGCAAAGGTGGTGCGGGAGACCCCCCGATATACGAGCAGTACTTC. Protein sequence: CASSKGGAGDPPIYEQYF.

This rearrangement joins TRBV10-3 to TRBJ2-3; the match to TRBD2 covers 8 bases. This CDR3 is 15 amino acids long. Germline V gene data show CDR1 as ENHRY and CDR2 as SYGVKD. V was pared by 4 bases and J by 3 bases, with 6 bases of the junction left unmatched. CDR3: CAISGSAGETDTQYF. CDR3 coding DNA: TGTGCCATCAGTGGATCAGCGGGAGAAACAGATACGCAGTATTTT.

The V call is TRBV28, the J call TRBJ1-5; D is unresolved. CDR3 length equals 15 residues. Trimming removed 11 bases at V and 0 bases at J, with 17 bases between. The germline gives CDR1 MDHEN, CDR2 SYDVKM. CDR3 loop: CAALRGRNSNQPQHF. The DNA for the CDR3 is TGTGCCGCGTTACGAGGCAGAAATAGCAATCAGCCCCAGCATTTT.

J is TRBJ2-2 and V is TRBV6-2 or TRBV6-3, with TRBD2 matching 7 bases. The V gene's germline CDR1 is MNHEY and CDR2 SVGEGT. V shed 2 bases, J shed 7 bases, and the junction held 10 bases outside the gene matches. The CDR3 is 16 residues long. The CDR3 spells CASSYRTPTSFGELFF. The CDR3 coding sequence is TGTGCCAGCAGTTACCGGACCCCGACTAGCTTCGGGGAGCTGTTTTTT.

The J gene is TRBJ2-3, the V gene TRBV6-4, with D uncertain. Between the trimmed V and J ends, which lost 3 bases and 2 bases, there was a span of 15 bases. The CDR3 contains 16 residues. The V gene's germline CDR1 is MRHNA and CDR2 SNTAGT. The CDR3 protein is CASSETASLVTDTQYF. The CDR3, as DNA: TGTGCCAGCAGTGAAACCGCTAGTTTGGTCACAGATACGCAGTATTTT.

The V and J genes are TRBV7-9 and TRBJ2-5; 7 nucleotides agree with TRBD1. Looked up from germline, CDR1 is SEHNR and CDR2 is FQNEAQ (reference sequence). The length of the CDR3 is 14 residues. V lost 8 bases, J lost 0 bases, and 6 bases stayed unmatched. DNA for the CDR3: TGTGCCAGCGGAAGGGGACAGAACCAAGAGACCCAGTACTTC. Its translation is CASGRGQNQETQYF.

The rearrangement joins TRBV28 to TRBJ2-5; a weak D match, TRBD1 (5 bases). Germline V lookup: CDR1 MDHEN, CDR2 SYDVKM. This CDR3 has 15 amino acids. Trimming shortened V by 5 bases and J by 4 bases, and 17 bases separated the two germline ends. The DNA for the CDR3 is TGTGCCAGCAGTCAGCCCCCAGGGCAAGGAGAGACCCAGTACTTC. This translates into CASSQPPGQGETQYF.

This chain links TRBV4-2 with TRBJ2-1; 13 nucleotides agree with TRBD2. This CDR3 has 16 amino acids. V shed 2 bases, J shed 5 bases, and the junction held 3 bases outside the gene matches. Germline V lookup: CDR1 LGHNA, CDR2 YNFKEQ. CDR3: CASSQLGLAGHNEQFF. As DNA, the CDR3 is TGTGCCAGCAGCCAATTGGGACTAGCGGGACACAATGAGCAGTTCTTC.